The 20 T cell receptor beta chains listed next were all sequenced from one sample in a study of PD-1 blockade in classical Hodgkin lymphoma. Assay used: immunoSEQ multiplex PCR; TCRdb lists only in-frame clones, some missing. This sample has around 8,600 clones, with about four fifths found just once. Exposure to brentuximab vedotin varied, and each patient had relapsed following autologous stem cell transplantation. Magnetic depletion of unwanted cells isolated CD4+ T cells from thawed PBMCs. Sequencing used CD4+ T cells from blood, obtained at baseline. The origin of the receptors is a human donor with classical Hodgkin lymphoma.

CDR3 nucleotide sequence: TGTGCCAGCAACCGACAGGGGGCGTTGGATGAGCAGTTCTTC. This encodes CASNRQGALDEQFF. This rearrangement joins TRBV6-1 to TRBJ2-1; TRBD1 aligns across 10 bases. Trimming cost V 7 bases and J 8 bases; bases outside gene matches: 8. Germline V lookup: CDR1 MNHNS, CDR2 SASEGT. CDR3 length: 14 amino acids.

This chain links TRBV10-2 with TRBJ2-7, with 7 bases that match TRBD1. Germline-derived CDR1 and CDR2 are WSHSY and SAAADI. The CDR3 totals 13 residues. With 4 bases clipped from V and 3 bases from J, the junction kept 3 bases outside the gene matches. The CDR3 loop reads CASSVGQVYEQYF. The CDR3 coding sequence is TGCGCCAGCAGTGTAGGACAGGTCTACGAGCAGTACTTC.

The chain couples TRBV9 to TRBJ2-7; 7 bases are a match to TRBD1. J gave up 3 bases and V 3 bases, and 3 bases lay outside the gene matches. Germline V lookup: CDR1 SGDLS, CDR2 YYNGEE. The CDR3 contains 13 residues. The CDR3 here is CASSARDSYEQYF. In DNA form, the CDR3 reads TGTGCCAGCAGCGCCCGGGACAGCTACGAGCAGTACTTC.

This sequence joins TRBV6-1 and TRBJ2-7; 7 bases are a match to TRBD2. CDR3 length: 11 amino acids. Trimming at V came to 8 bases and at J to 3 bases, leaving 1 base not matched to a gene. CDR1 MNHNS and CDR2 SASEGT come from the germline V gene. CDR3 amino acids: CASGRGYEQYF. In nucleotides, the CDR3 is TGTGCCAGCGGGAGGGGCTACGAGCAGTACTTC.

V is TRBV5-1 and J is TRBJ2-5; D uncertain. Trimming left V 1 base short and J 2 bases short, with 6 bases between. CDR3 length: 13 amino acids. The germline gives CDR1 SGHRS, CDR2 YFSETQ. The CDR3 nucleotides read TGCGCCAGCAGCTTGCAAGGGCAAGAGACCCAGTACTTC. Encoded protein: CASSLQGQETQYF.

The V and J genes are TRBV7-3 and TRBJ1-1; tentative D call: TRBD1 (6 bases). This CDR3 has 14 residues. The germline V gene has CDR1 SGHTA and CDR2 FQGTGA. V lost 5 bases to trimming and J lost 1 base, with 11 bases between them. CDR3 bases: TGTGCCAGCAGCCAACAGGGACCGAACACTGAAGCTTTCTTT. Protein: CASSQQGPNTEAFF.

Comment on this clone: At one end the junction does not follow the germline gene, possibly because of a read error. The chain employs TRBV7-7 and TRBJ2-5, with TRBD2 matching 9 bases. Germline CDR1 SSHAT, CDR2 FNYEAQ (reference sequence). The CDR3 has 14 amino acids. The CDR3 protein is CASSRSGRSETQYF. The CDR3 region has the DNA TGTGCTAGCAGCCGAAGCGGGAGGAGTGAGACCCAGTACTTC.

This chain uses TRBV10-3 with TRBJ2-3, with 7 bases matching TRBD1. The V and J ends lost 7 bases and 1 base, in that order; junction bases with no gene match: 8. Germline V lookup: CDR1 ENHRY, CDR2 SYGVKD. CDR3 length: 15 amino acids. CDR3 in amino acids: CAITPGTGGTDTQYF. As DNA, the CDR3 is TGTGCCATCACCCCCGGAACAGGGGGCACAGATACGCAGTATTTT.

The genes are TRBV7-2 and TRBJ2-2, with 11 bases matching TRBD1. The germline V gene has CDR1 SGHTA and CDR2 FQGNSA. With 2 bases clipped from V and 5 bases from J, the junction kept 7 bases outside the gene matches. The CDR3 has 17 residues. The CDR3 is CASSLRLGQGATGELFF. DNA for the CDR3: TGTGCCAGCAGCTTAAGACTTGGACAGGGGGCTACCGGGGAGCTGTTTTTT.

This chain links TRBV7-2 with TRBJ1-1, with a tentative D call TRBD1 (5 bases). The CDR3 totals 15 residues. V gave up 5 bases and J gave up 4 bases, with 17 bases separating them. In germline, CDR1 is SGHTA, CDR2 FQGNSA. The chain's CDR3 is CASSAQGALGTEAFF. The CDR3 region has the DNA TGTGCCAGCAGCGCACAAGGGGCCCTTGGCACTGAAGCTTTCTTT.

The genes are TRBV6-5 and TRBJ2-7; D is undetermined. Trimming removed 6 bases from V and 4 bases from J, with 10 bases in between. The CDR3 has 12 residues. Germline lookup yields CDR1 MNHEY and CDR2 SVGAGI. CDR3 coding DNA: TGTGCCAGCAGCCTCACCCCATACGAGCAGTACTTC. Its translation is CASSLTPYEQYF.

The genes are TRBV28 and TRBJ2-7; D remains ambiguous. Between the trimmed V and J ends, which lost 5 bases and 10 bases, there was a span of 12 bases. The CDR3 totals 11 residues. Germline CDR1 is MDHEN and CDR2 is SYDVKM. CDR3 amino acids: CASSTWRGQYF. The DNA of the CDR3 is TGTGCCAGCAGTACCTGGCGCGGACAGTACTTC. Full variable domain (remainder filled in from reference TRBV28 and TRBJ2-7): DVKVTQSSRYLVKRTGEKVFLECVQDMDHENMFWYRQDPGLGLRLIYFSYDVKMKEKGDIPEGYSVSREKKERFSLILESASTNQTSMYLCASSTWRGQYFGPGTRLTVT.

In its sample, this clone was seen once. The J gene is TRBJ1-1, the V gene TRBV28, with a weak D call TRBD1 (6 bases). CDR1 MDHEN and CDR2 SYDVKM come from the germline V gene. V lost 6 bases and J lost 8, with 10 bases in between. This CDR3 has 11 amino acids. CDR3 sequence reads: CASRAGGEAFF. The CDR3 DNA sequence: TGTGCCAGCAGGGCCGGGGGCGAAGCTTTCTTT. The full variable domain, rest sourced from reference TRBV28 and TRBJ1-1, is DVKVTQSSRYLVKRTGEKVFLECVQDMDHENMFWYRQDPGLGLRLIYFSYDVKMKEKGDIPEGYSVSREKKERFSLILESASTNQTSMYLCASRAGGEAFFGQGTRLTVV.

The chain combines TRBV25-1 with TRBJ2-7; TRBD2 aligns across 13 bases. This CDR3 has 16 residues. The ends lost 3 bases at V and 4 bases at J; junction bases unmatched: 6. The V gene's germline CDR1 is MGHDK and CDR2 SYGVNS. Here the CDR3 reads CASSDRGLAGVYEQYF. The CDR3 nucleotides are TGTGCCAGCAGTGACCGCGGACTAGCGGGAGTGTACGAGCAGTACTTC.

This chain connects TRBV19 to TRBJ1-1; no clear D. Germline V CDR1 and CDR2: LNHDA, SQIVND (reference sequence). The CDR3 is 13 residues long. V was shortened by 3 bases and J by 5 bases, with 10 bases between the two germline ends. CDR3 in amino acids: CASSILGGTEAFF. In DNA, the CDR3 is TGTGCCAGTAGTATTCTGGGAGGGACTGAAGCTTTCTTT.

The genes are TRBV28 and TRBJ1-6, with D unresolved. Looked up from germline, CDR1 is MDHEN and CDR2 is SYDVKM. Trimming left V 4 bases short and J 10 bases short, with 17 bases between. The CDR3 is made up of 15 amino acids. The CDR3 DNA sequence: TGTGCCAGCAGTTATCCCGCAGCTAGATCATCACCCCTCCACTTT. Translated, it gives CASSYPAARSSPLHF.

The rearrangement joins TRBV5-1 to TRBJ2-3; perhaps TRBD2 as D (5 bases). This CDR3 spans 15 amino acids. Trimming took off 6 bases at V and 3 bases at J, with 17 bases between the two ends. The germline V gene encodes CDR1 SGHRS and CDR2 YFSETQ. This CDR3 reads CASKVWERATDTQYF. The CDR3 DNA reads TGCGCCAGCAAGGTCTGGGAGAGGGCTACAGATACGCAGTATTTT.

The V call is TRBV10-1, the J call TRBJ2-5, with 9 nucleotides matching TRBD2. Germline loops: CDR1 WNHNN, CDR2 SYGVQD (reference sequence). V lost 0 bases and J lost 3; bases outside the gene matches: 5. CDR3 size: 16 residues. The CDR3 here is CASSESPGTSKETQYF. The CDR3, as DNA: TGCGCCAGCAGTGAGTCCCCCGGGACTAGCAAAGAGACCCAGTACTTC.

The V call is TRBV9, the J call TRBJ2-1; D is possibly TRBD1 (6 bases). Germline V lookup: CDR1 SGDLS, CDR2 YYNGEE. V was shortened by 4 bases and J by 1 base, with 15 bases between the two germline ends. The CDR3 consists of 16 residues. CDR3 nucleotide sequence: TGTGCCAGCAGCCGACAGGTCAGGGGATCCTACAATGAGCAGTTCTTC. Translation: CASSRQVRGSYNEQFF.

The J gene is TRBJ1-1, the V gene TRBV29-1; D is unresolved. The germline V and J ends were trimmed by 4 bases and 4 bases, with 7 bases remaining between them. Germline lookup yields CDR1 SQVTM and CDR2 ANQGSEA. The CDR3 loop spans 11 amino acids. CDR3 DNA sequence: TGCAGCGTTGTTTCGGGCACTGAAGCTTTCTTT. Translating it yields CSVVSGTEAFF. The full variable domain, its missing parts supplied by reference TRBV29-1 and TRBJ1-1, is SAVISQKPSRDICQRGTSLTIQCQVDSQVTMMFWYRQQPGQSLTLIATANQGSEATYESGFVIDKFPISRPNLTFSTLTVSNMSPEDSSIYLCSVVSGTEAFFGQGTRLTVV.